This TCR beta chain emerged from a study of blood T cell repertoires in COVID-19. Study-wide background: Collection of acute and convalescent COVID-19 samples took place in the United States, Italy and Spain. Sources were T cells, B-cell-depleted T cells, or PBMCs; the material itself was cDNA or gDNA.

The CDR3 spans 14 residues. J gave up 8 bases and V 4 bases, and 6 bases lay outside the gene matches. Germline CDR1 LNHNV, CDR2 YYDKDF (reference sequence). This clone has just a few counts. In the authors' workflow: Researchers report that nucleated cell counts were estimated from reference gene primer amplification. Clones were sequenced by immunoSEQ multiplex PCR, and TCRdb holds only the in-frame ones, with some missing. V, J and clone size are taken as reported in that table, and D and trimming were inferred from the DNA itself. This table has about 36,000 clones, about 81% appearing once. The receptor's source is a human donor in a cohort sampled during active or convalescent COVID-19. The donor label of this sample is uncertain. What was sequenced was peripheral blood. The genes are TRBV15 and TRBJ2-1; 9 bases match TRBD2. Written as DNA, the CDR3 is TGTGCCACCAGCAAGGGACTAGCAGGAGATGAGCAGTTCTTC. Translated, it gives CATSKGLAGDEQFF.